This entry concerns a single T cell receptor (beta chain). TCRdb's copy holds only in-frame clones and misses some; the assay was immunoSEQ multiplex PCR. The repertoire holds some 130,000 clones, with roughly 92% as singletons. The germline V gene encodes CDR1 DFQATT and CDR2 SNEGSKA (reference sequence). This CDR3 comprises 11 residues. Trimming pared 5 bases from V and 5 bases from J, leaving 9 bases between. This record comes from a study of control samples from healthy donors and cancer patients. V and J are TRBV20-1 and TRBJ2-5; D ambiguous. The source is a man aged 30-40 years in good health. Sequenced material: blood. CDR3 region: CSAHTVETQYF. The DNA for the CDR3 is TGCAGTGCTCACACCGTGGAGACCCAGTACTTC.